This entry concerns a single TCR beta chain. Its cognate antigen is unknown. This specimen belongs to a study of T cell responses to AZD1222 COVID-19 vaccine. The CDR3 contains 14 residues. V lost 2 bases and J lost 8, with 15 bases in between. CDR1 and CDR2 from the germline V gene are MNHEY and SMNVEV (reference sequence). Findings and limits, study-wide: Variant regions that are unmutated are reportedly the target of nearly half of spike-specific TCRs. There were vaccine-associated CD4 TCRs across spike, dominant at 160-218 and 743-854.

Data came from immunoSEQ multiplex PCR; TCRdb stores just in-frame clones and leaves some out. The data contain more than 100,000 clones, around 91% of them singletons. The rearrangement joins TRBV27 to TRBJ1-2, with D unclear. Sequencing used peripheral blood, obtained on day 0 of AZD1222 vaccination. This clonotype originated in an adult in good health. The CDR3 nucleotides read TGTGCCAGCAGTTTAGTGGCGGCAGGTAAAGGCTACACCTTC. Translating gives CASSLVAAGKGYTF.